This T cell receptor (beta chain) was retrieved from a study of STAT5B mutations in CD4+ large granular lymphocyte leukemia (dated by TCRdb to between 2021 and 2023). Some background on the complete study: When cryopreserved patient cells were available, CD8+ cells were depleted as a first step, and selection with anti-CD4 microbeads followed. The study compared the TCRbeta repertoires of patients with CD4+ T-cell large granular lymphocyte leukemia against those of healthy blood donors. Flow cytometry on FACSCanto II or FACSVerse showed that the purified fractions were more than 95% pure among lymphocytes. Summary of the overall study and its limitations: Compared with healthy CD4+ repertoires, CD4-sorted patient repertoires appeared more clonal, and this difference remained even after the putative leukemic clones were removed. Data were not HLA-matched; higher clonality in CD4+ versus CD8+ T-LGLL could reflect the relatively small sample size. Each patient's main leukemic clonotypes were private, but about a quarter of these clonotypes showed up at low frequency in the non-leukemic repertoires of other patients. Heterogeneous cell sources were used for patients, and only 5 or 6 CD4-sorted patient samples were included in the clonality comparison with healthy controls. Enrichment of TRBV06-family usage was observed among the top patient clones (8/27) relative to healthy controls (2/35).

The CD4+ T-LGLL patients were recruited through hematology units in Padova (Italy), Helsinki (Finland) and Shinshu (Japan). Depending on what sample material was available, patient samples were either unselected PBMC or bead-purified CD4+, CD4+CD8+, CD57+ or CD56+ fractions. Somatic STAT5B mutation profiles obtained by deep amplicon sequencing of the same DNA used for patient TCRbeta data were integrated with the patient TCRbeta data. All TCR-sequenced material derived from peripheral blood: patient blood samples and healthy donor buffy coats. Ficoll-Hypaque gradient centrifugation was used to isolate peripheral blood mononuclear cells. The Gentra Puregene Cell and Tissue kit was used for genomic DNA extraction, and quantification was performed on a Qubit 2.0 fluorometer. Per the germline V gene, SGDLS is the CDR1 and YYNGEE is the CDR2. From V the trimming removes 1 base and from J it removes 5 bases, while the gene matches leave 9 bases of the junction unaccounted for. The cysteine opens and the phenylalanine closes a CDR3 of 15 amino acids. The CDR3 DNA has 45 bases and is translated from base 1.

Worth noting for this clone: This receptor's antigen is unknown. Per-base qualities were not stored, and no clone one base away is much larger.

The immunoSEQ assay at survey resolution was used to sequence TCRbeta rearrangements from genomic DNA. From the authors' description of their analysis: Clonotypes making up more than 5% of the repertoire were considered putative leukemic clones, giving 50 to 65 such clones in some 27 patients. A lowest detectable productive clonotype frequency of 2.59 x 10-5 was observed in the TCR sequencing data. Only productive TCRbeta rearrangements, meaning sequences that were complete and in-frame, were kept for the analyses. The clonality of each sample was calculated as Simpson clonality in the immunoSEQ Analyzer version 3.0. Clones were categorized by frequency as very rare, small, medium, large (1-20%) or hyperexpanded (>20%). OLGA 1.2.3 estimated generation probabilities, VDJtools produced V-gene circos plots, VDJdb was queried for specificities, and GLIPH identified CDR3 motifs. TCRdb obtained this table from immuneACCESS and retained in-frame rearrangements with V and J assigned. These tables miss some clones; where compared with another copy, unresolved V genes account for less than half of the shortfall, and the remainder is unexplained. Clonal size and the V and J genes are those of that table, whereas D and trimming came from the DNA. Here the sample has about 440 clones; more than 45% occur a single time. The ten biggest clones cover roughly 80% of the sample.

The specimen sequenced was PBMCs. Recombination connected TRBV9 to TRBJ2-7, with 7 central nucleotides matching TRBD2. The sequence came from a woman in her 70s with CD4+ T-cell large granular lymphocyte leukemia. The nucleotide sequence reads as follows: TGTGCCAGCAGCGTACTGGGGGGGACGACTAACGAGCAGTACTTC. The encoded protein is CASSVLGGTTNEQYF.